The T cell receptor beta chain under discussion was sequenced for a study of blood T cell repertoires in COVID-19. Study at large: Donors in the United States, Italy and Spain gave samples during acute or convalescent COVID-19. Sources were T cells, B-cell-depleted T cells, or PBMCs; the material itself was cDNA or gDNA.

In the authors' workflow: How many nucleated cells were present was estimated from reference gene primer amplification. Clones were read by immunoSEQ multiplex PCR, and TCRdb kept only the in-frame ones, dropping some. V, J and clone size reflect that table, while D and trimming were determined from the DNA. The table shows approximately 100,000 clones, with 85% to 95% occurring only once. The CDR3 has 13 residues. The V gene's germline CDR1 is SQVTM and CDR2 ANQGSEA. Trimming removed 2 bases at V and 10 bases at J, with 15 bases between. The receptor was isolated from a man between 45 and 60 years old with active COVID-19. This rearrangement joins TRBV29-1 to TRBJ2-1; TRBD2 is a possible D gene (5 bases). Sequences were obtained from peripheral blood. This chain's CDR3 is CSVERAGGEEQFF. The CDR3 DNA reads as TGCAGCGTTGAAAGGGCCGGAGGTGAGGAGCAGTTCTTC.